The present T cell receptor beta chain was sequenced within a study of T cell changes during pregnancy in multiple sclerosis (dated by TCRdb to about 2019). For the wider study: The study examined how the T cell repertoire changed over the course of pregnancy in women with multiple sclerosis.

Comment on this clone: Its antigen specificity is not known. No base-level quality is on record; no much larger clone is a single base apart.

Library preparation used the immunoSEQ multiplex PCR assay. This is the immuneACCESS table as TCRdb keeps it, with only in-frame sequences that have V and J called. A part of the clones is gone; compared with another copy, unresolved V genes explain less than half, and the rest is unexplained. Here the sample has approximately 66,000 clones; 92% occur a single time. About 2% of the sample is taken by the ten largest. Its CDR3 holds 17 amino acids, cysteine through phenylalanine. The entry retains the CDR3 DNA only, 51 bases that are in frame from base 1. CDR1 and CDR2 are drawn from the germline V gene (reference sequence): MNHEY, SMNVEV. V loses 0 bases, J loses 2 bases, and the germline ends lie 14 bases apart.

The origin of this receptor is a female donor in good health, enrolled as a control in a pregnancy study. The chain is assembled from TRBV27 and TRBJ2-1; the D segment could be TRBD2, given 5 matching bases. The specimen was peripheral blood, collected in the third trimester of pregnancy. At the DNA level, the sequence is TGTGCCAGCAGTTTATCTTGGCGGGCTTTCGCCTACAATGAGCAGTTCTTC. Translation gives CASSLSWRAFAYNEQFF.